This entry lists 29 T cell receptor beta chains sequenced from one sample in a study of beta chain features in type 1 diabetes. Sequenced material consisted of expressed TCRB transcripts (all of the isolated RNA was reverse transcribed). The repertoire was sequenced with immunoSEQ multiplex PCR; TCRdb's copy has only in-frame clones and lacks some. The sample lists 150,000 to 200,000 clones; about 7.9% were seen once. Antigens for these TCRs are unknown. Study-level results: Among patients with Type 1 diabetes, TCRB CDR3s were moderately but significantly shorter in every one of the four CD4+ subsets.

The sample comprised central memory CD4+ T cells from blood. These receptors all come from a man aged 18 to 29 with type 1 diabetes.

V gene TRBV5-1 combines with J gene TRBJ2-6; 11 bases match TRBD1. Germline lookup yields CDR1 SGHRS and CDR2 YFSETQ. The CDR3 is 17 amino acids. J gave up 2 bases and V 4 bases, and 5 bases lay outside the gene matches. CDR3 sequence (DNA): TGCGCCAGCAGCCCTGGGACAGGGGGTGCTGGGGCCAACGTCCTGACTTTC. Translation: CASSPGTGGAGANVLTF.

The V gene is TRBV7-8, the J gene TRBJ2-4; 8 bases fit TRBD2. The CDR3 is 12 amino acids. V gave up 5 bases and J gave up 12 bases; unmatched junction bases: 6. From germline, CDR1 is SGHVS and CDR2 FQNEAQ. The CDR3, as DNA: TGTGCCAGCAGCCGGGGACTAGATAGTCAGTACTTC. It yields the protein CASSRGLDSQYF. Filled out from reference TRBV7-8 and TRBJ2-4, the complete variable domain reads GAGVSQSPRYKVAKRGQDVALRCDPISGHVSLFWYQQALGQGPEFLTYFQNEAQLDKSGLPSDRFFAERPEGSVSTLKIQRTQQEDSAVYLCASSRGLDSQYFGAGTRLSVL.

This clone was seen only a few times. The CDR3 DNA reads as TGCAGCGTTACCTGGGAGGGGTGGGAGCAGTTCTTC. Its translation is CSVTWEGWEQFF. V usage is TRBV29-1 and J usage is TRBJ2-1, with TRBD2 identical over 7 bases. V was clipped by 5 bases and J by 10 bases; unmatched bases: 8. The CDR3 spans 12 residues. In germline, CDR1 is SQVTM, CDR2 ANQGSEA.

In its sample, this clone was seen a few times. The chain carries TRBV6-6 and TRBJ2-5, with 14 bases that match TRBD2. The V and J ends lost 6 bases and 4 bases, in that order; junction bases with no gene match: 4. Germline CDR1 is MNHNY and CDR2 is SVGAGI (reference sequence). The CDR3 is 15 residues long. CDR3 region: CASRPGLAGVETQYF. CDR3 nucleotide sequence: TGTGCCAGCAGACCGGGACTAGCGGGAGTAGAGACCCAGTACTTC.

This clone appeared many times. The chain is built from TRBV7-9 and TRBJ2-1; 11 bases line up with TRBD1. This CDR3 comprises 16 residues. Germline loops: CDR1 SEHNR, CDR2 FQNEAQ (reference sequence). The V and J ends lost 6 bases and 8 bases, in that order; junction bases with no gene match: 12. Written as DNA, the CDR3 is TGTGCCAGCAGAAACTATCTGGGACAGGGGGTCGATGAGCAGTTCTTC. It encodes CASRNYLGQGVDEQFF.

CDR3 DNA sequence: TGTGCCAGCAGCGGGCCAGGGGTCTATGGCTACACCTTC. The encoded protein is CASSGPGVYGYTF. This sequence joins TRBV9 and TRBJ1-2; a weak D match, TRBD1 (6 bases). Looked up from germline, CDR1 is SGDLS and CDR2 is YYNGEE. Trimming removed 3 bases at V and 4 bases at J, with 10 bases between. The CDR3 covers 13 residues.

This clone was observed a few times. Other DNA sequences within the sample encode an identical CDR3. The chain combines TRBV27 with TRBJ1-2; 9 positions match TRBD1. The CDR3 has 13 residues. Germline values: CDR1 MNHEY, CDR2 SMNVEV (reference sequence). Trimming took 5 bases from V and 4 from J; bases not matched to a gene: 2. The CDR3 DNA follows: TGTGCCAGCAGTCGGACAGGGGCCTATGGCTACACCTTC. It encodes CASSRTGAYGYTF.

The table lists this clone with a few counts. This chain links TRBV10-3 with TRBJ2-3; TRBD2 matches at 7 bases. Germline CDR1 and CDR2: ENHRY and SYGVKD. V shed 3 bases and J 1 base; nucleotides not matched to a gene: 7. CDR3 length: 16 amino acids. CDR3 in DNA: TGTGCCATCAGTGATTTCAGGGCGGGAGGCACAGATACGCAGTATTTT. Translated: CAISDFRAGGTDTQYF.

The chain employs TRBV5-1 and TRBJ2-5, with 8 bases identical to TRBD2. CDR1 and CDR2 from the germline V gene are SGHRS and YFSETQ. CDR3 size: 14 residues. V shed 6 bases, J shed 5 bases, and the junction held 9 bases outside the gene matches. The chain's CDR3 is CASNRGGIRETQYF. The CDR3 nucleotides read TGCGCCAGCAATCGGGGGGGGATCCGCGAGACCCAGTACTTC.

Note on this clone: A junction end diverges from the germline sequence, so it may reflect a read error. V usage is TRBV28 and J usage is TRBJ2-7; D gene ambiguous. The CDR3 has 11 amino acids. The germline V gene encodes CDR1 MDHEN and CDR2 SYDVKM. The CDR3 region is CASSLSSEQYF. In nucleotides, the CDR3 is TGTGCCAGCAGTTTGTCCTCCGAGCAGTACTTC.

The rearrangement links TRBV11-2 to TRBJ1-1, with 7 nucleotides matching TRBD1. J gave up 5 bases and V 2 bases, and 5 bases lay outside the gene matches. Germline V CDR1 and CDR2: SGHAT, FQNNGV. This CDR3 region has 14 residues. Here the CDR3 DNA reads TGTGCCAGCAGCTTAACAGGGGCAGGGACTGAAGCTTTCTTT. Its protein product is CASSLTGAGTEAFF.

This clone was recorded a few times. J is TRBJ2-7 and V is TRBV19, with D perhaps matching TRBD2 (6 bases). The CDR3 runs to 14 residues. The V gene's germline CDR1 is LNHDA and CDR2 SQIVND (reference sequence). Trimming stripped 5 bases from V and 3 bases from J, with 14 bases between. CDR3 loop: CASSPRQTSYEQYF. The CDR3 DNA sequence: TGTGCCAGTAGTCCTAGGCAGACTAGCTACGAGCAGTACTTC.

The chain is built from TRBV19 and TRBJ1-5, with 9 bases that match TRBD1. This CDR3 has 17 residues. V lost 1 base, J lost 1 base, and 5 bases stayed unmatched. CDR1 is LNHDA and CDR2 is SQIVND in the germline V gene (reference sequence). For the CDR3, the DNA is TGTGCCAGTAGTATAGGCTGGACAGGGGCAAGCAATCAGCCCCAGCATTTT. Translation: CASSIGWTGASNQPQHF.

This clone was counted only a few times. The CDR3 spells CASSIAVSKNIQYF. The DNA of the CDR3 is TGTGCCAGTAGTATAGCGGTTTCCAAAAACATTCAGTACTTC. This rearrangement joins TRBV19 to TRBJ2-4; D unresolved. The V gene's germline CDR1 is LNHDA and CDR2 SQIVND (reference sequence). CDR3 length: 14 residues. Trimming pared 1 base from V and 2 bases from J, leaving 6 bases between. Complete variable domain (other parts from reference TRBV19 and TRBJ2-4): DGGITQSPKYLFRKEGQNVTLSCEQNLNHDAMYWYRQDPGQGLRLIYYSQIVNDFQKGDIAEGYSVSREKKESFPLTVTSAQKNPTAFYLCASSIAVSKNIQYFGAGTRLSVL.

This clone appeared a few times. The chain carries TRBV6-6 and TRBJ1-2; TRBD1 might be the D (6 bases). This CDR3 region has 13 residues. Germline V gene data show CDR1 as MNHNY and CDR2 as SVGAGI (reference sequence). V lost 2 bases to trimming and J lost 2 bases, with 6 bases between them. The CDR3 loop reads CASSYQGNYGYTF. CDR3 bases: TGTGCCAGCAGTTACCAGGGGAACTATGGCTACACCTTC.

The rearrangement links TRBV14 to TRBJ1-2; D is perhaps TRBD1 (6 bases). The germline V gene has CDR1 SGHDN and CDR2 FVKESK. Between the trimmed V and J ends, which lost 2 bases and 4 bases, there was a span of 11 bases. The CDR3 contains 14 residues. The CDR3 nucleotides read TGTGCCAGCAGCCAACAACAGGGCGCCTATGGCTACACCTTC. Protein product: CASSQQQGAYGYTF.

This clone was detected only a few times. The V gene is TRBV7-2, the J gene TRBJ2-7; D not certain. CDR1 SGHTA and CDR2 FQGNSA come from the germline V gene. The length of the CDR3 is 14 residues. The germline V and J ends were trimmed by 5 bases and 0 bases, with 11 bases remaining between them. CDR3 region: CASSPDRGSYEQYF. For the CDR3, the DNA is TGTGCCAGCAGCCCCGACCGAGGCTCCTACGAGCAGTACTTC. Variable domain in full (rest from reference TRBV7-2 and TRBJ2-7): GAGVSQSPSNKVTEKGKDVELRCDPISGHTALYWYRQSLGQGLEFLIYFQGNSAPDKSGLPSDRFSAERTGGSVSTLTIQRTQQEDSAVYLCASSPDRGSYEQYFGPGTRLTVT.

This clone turned up a few times. The chain employs TRBV29-1 and TRBJ2-7; 8 positions agree with TRBD2. The trim removed 4 bases at V and 3 bases at J, leaving 8 bases unmatched. CDR1 is SQVTM and CDR2 is ANQGSEA in the germline V gene. The CDR3 length is 14 residues. The CDR3 protein is CSVGPGLVGYEQYF. The CDR3, as DNA: TGCAGCGTTGGTCCGGGACTAGTCGGCTACGAGCAGTACTTC.

This clone was seen only a few times. This chain uses TRBV6-6 with TRBJ2-7; D is possibly TRBD1 (6 bases). Germline loops: CDR1 MNHNY, CDR2 SVGAGI (reference sequence). The ends were cut back, 6 bases at V and 3 bases at J, with 15 bases in the middle. The CDR3 covers 14 residues. The CDR3 loop reads CASSLGAGNYEQYF. As DNA, the CDR3 is TGTGCCAGCAGCCTGGGGGCCGGGAACTACGAGCAGTACTTC.

This clone has a handful of counts. The chain has TRBV30 and TRBJ2-3; 9 nucleotides match TRBD2. The CDR3 is 15 residues long. In germline, CDR1 is GTSNPN, CDR2 SVGIG (reference sequence). With 5 bases clipped from V and 2 bases from J, the junction kept 8 bases outside the gene matches. CDR3 sequence (DNA): TGTGCCTGGCAAATGGCGGGAGGGCCCACAGATACGCAGTATTTT. It yields the protein CAWQMAGGPTDTQYF.

A few counts support this clone. V usage is TRBV25-1 and J usage is TRBJ2-7; a weak D match, TRBD2 (6 bases). Per the germline V gene, CDR1 is MGHDK and CDR2 is SYGVNS. The length of the CDR3 is 13 residues. Trimming took off 4 bases at V and 3 bases at J, with 10 bases between the two ends. The CDR3 here is CASSAAGGYEQYF. CDR3 in DNA: TGTGCCAGCAGTGCTGCCGGGGGCTACGAGCAGTACTTC.

The chain couples TRBV7-9 to TRBJ2-7; 11 nucleotides line up with TRBD2. The V segment lost 5 bases and the J segment 5 bases; nucleotides outside the gene matches: 8. Germline V gene sequence: CDR1 SEHNR, CDR2 FQNEAQ (reference sequence). This CDR3 is 15 amino acids long. The CDR3 loop reads CASSVGTSGINEQYF. The CDR3 DNA reads TGTGCCAGCAGCGTCGGGACTAGCGGCATCAACGAGCAGTACTTC.

The chain recombines TRBV10-3 with TRBJ2-7; weak D call: TRBD1 (5 bases). The germline V gene encodes CDR1 ENHRY and CDR2 SYGVKD. V was trimmed by 2 bases and J by 3 bases, leaving 8 bases between them. CDR3 length: 13 residues. CDR3 DNA: TGTGCCATCAGTGAGGTTACAGGCTACGAGCAGTACTTC. This codes for CAISEVTGYEQYF.

This clone was seen more than once but under ten times. The rearrangement uses TRBV4-3 and TRBJ1-3; 7 nucleotides line up with TRBD1. After removal of 1 base from V and 0 bases from J, the junction contained 15 bases not matched to a gene. Germline lookup yields CDR1 LGHNA and CDR2 YSLEER. The CDR3 totals 20 residues. In nucleotides, the CDR3 is TGCGCCAGCAGCCAAGCCCTACGACAGGGCGCGACGAGCTCTGGAAACACCATATATTTT. Translation gives CASSQALRQGATSSGNTIYF.

The rearrangement links TRBV11-2 to TRBJ2-5, with 12 bases matching TRBD2. CDR3 size: 19 residues. CDR1 and CDR2 (germline): SGHAT, FQNNGV. The V gene end was trimmed by 1 base and the J gene end by 5 bases; junction bases not matched to a gene: 14. The DNA of the CDR3 is TGTGCCAGCAGCTTAGTGGGTCTAGCGGGAGGGCCATCGGGGGAGACCCAGTACTTC. Its translation: CASSLVGLAGGPSGETQYF.

This clone has only a few counts. The chain uses TRBV7-2 and TRBJ2-1, with D tentatively TRBD1 (6 bases). CDR1 SGHTA and CDR2 FQGNSA come from the germline V gene. The CDR3 is made up of 15 amino acids. V lost 4 bases, J lost 9 bases, and 19 bases lay in between. Here the CDR3 reads CASSYTEYRAGEQFF. As DNA, the CDR3 is TGTGCCAGCAGCTACACCGAGTACAGGGCGGGTGAGCAGTTCTTC.

This clone was picked up a small number of times. The V call is TRBV19, the J call TRBJ2-1, with D hard to call. The CDR3 runs to 16 residues. Germline CDR1 is LNHDA and CDR2 is SQIVND (reference sequence). V lost 8 bases and J lost 0, with 17 bases in between. The CDR3 region has the DNA TGTGCCAGTCCCCCCTCCGCCACCAGCTCCTACAATGAGCAGTTCTTC. The encoded protein is CASPPSATSSYNEQFF.

This clone came up a few times. The CDR3 is CASSLAGTGSYEQYF. CDR3 DNA sequence: TGCGCCAGCAGCTTGGCTGGGACAGGGTCCTACGAGCAGTACTTC. The genes are TRBV5-1 and TRBJ2-7, with 9 positions matching TRBD1. The ends lost 0 bases at V and 1 base at J; junction bases unmatched: 2. The CDR3 is 15 amino acids. Germline assignment: CDR1 SGHRS and CDR2 YFSETQ.

This clone was seen a handful of times. The V and J genes are TRBV19 and TRBJ2-3; D may be TRBD1 (6 bases). The CDR3 runs 14 residues. Germline CDR1 and CDR2: LNHDA and SQIVND (reference sequence). V was trimmed by 6 bases and J by 5 bases, leaving 15 bases between them. DNA for the CDR3: TGTGCCAGTAGCCTACAGGGACGGGGAGATACGCAGTATTTT. Residues: CASSLQGRGDTQYF.